The 24 T cell receptor beta chains below were found in one sample sequenced in a study of CD8+ T cells in alopecia areata. Cells pooled from cutaneous lymph nodes were sorted on CD4, CD8alpha, NKG2D, NKG2ACE and other markers. cDNA reverse transcribed from extracted RNA served as the sequencing template. TCRdb's table, derived via immunoSEQ multiplex PCR, lists solely in-frame clones and lacks some. The sample presents approximately 280,000 clones, none singletons. What was sequenced was CD4+ T cells sorted from a lymph node. These receptors were collected from a C3H/HeJ mouse with alopecia areata. The strain bears MHC haplotype H2-k.

This clone showed up just a few times. The genes and germline here are from mouse. The CDR3 end falls 3 residues outside the read, so it is completed with the germline J gene. Different DNA sequences within this sample yield the same CDR3. The chain combines TRBV19 with TRBJ1-6; 10 bases are a match to TRBD1. TRBJ1-6 is an ORF for which the function is uncertain. The CDR3 loop spans 14 amino acids. The junction had 0 bases not matched to a gene; V was cut back by 5 bases and J by 4 bases. Germline-derived CDR1 and CDR2 are FNHDT and SITEND (reference sequence). CDR3 DNA (partial): TGTGCCAGCAGGGGACAGGGGTATAATTCGCCC. It translates to CASRGQGYNSP. The complete CDR3 sequence is CASRGQGYNSPLYF.

As to this clone: Mouse germline and gene names are used. Sequencing ends 4 residues short of the CDR3 end; the germline J gene provides the rest. This chain links TRBV13-2 with TRBJ2-7; possible D gene TRBD1, 6 bases. Germline assignment: CDR1 NNHNN and CDR2 SYGAGS (reference sequence). This CDR3 region has 13 residues. CDR3 in amino acids: CASGEGTKYEQYF. Incomplete CDR3 DNA: TGTGCCAGCGGTGAGGGGACAAAATAT.

As concerns this clone: Here the gene names and germline are mouse. From the germline J gene comes the end of the CDR3, since the read stops 4 residues before it. The J gene is TRBJ2-5, the V gene TRBV14; 9 bases align to TRBD2. The V gene's germline CDR1 is SGHDT and CDR2 FRDEAV. The CDR3 runs to 14 residues. This CDR3 is CASTSRDWEDTQYF. The part of the CDR3 DNA that was read is TGTGCCAGCACCTCCCGGGACTGGGAAGAC.

Worth noting for this clone: The gene names here belong to mouse. CDR3 DNA, as far as it was read: TGTGCCAGCAGTGAAAAGGCAAACACCGGG. This translates into CASSEKANTG. The whole CDR3 sequence is CASSEKANTGQLYF. This chain connects TRBV13-3 to TRBJ2-2; D ambiguous. Read data end 4 residues before the CDR3 end; the end is taken from the germline J gene. The CDR3 runs 14 residues. Trimming removed 2 bases from V and 0 bases from J, with 5 bases in between. The germline CDR1 and CDR2 sequences are NNHDY and SYVADS.

This clone was picked up a small number of times. Gene names and germline refer to mouse. The read gets to within 4 residues of the CDR3 end, and the germline J gene fills in the rest. The chain carries TRBV13-3 and TRBJ2-5; 10 bases are a match to TRBD2. CDR3 length: 14 residues. CDR1 NNHDY and CDR2 SYVADS come from the germline V gene. The CDR3 DNA, read in part, is TGTGCCAGCAAAGACTGGGGGGCAGGGGAC. Its protein is CASKDWGAGD. The whole CDR3 is CASKDWGAGDTQYF.

Comment on this clone: The listed genes are named as in mouse. Read coverage stops 4 residues before the CDR3 terminus; the germline J gene supplies the remainder. The chain couples TRBV31 to TRBJ2-2; TRBD2 matches 9 bases. The CDR3 spans 16 residues. With 1 base clipped from V and 0 bases from J, the junction kept 3 bases outside the gene matches. CDR1 and CDR2 (germline): GKSSPN, SITVG. The CDR3: CAWSRGLGANTGQLYF. The sequenced CDR3 bases are TGTGCCTGGAGTCGGGGACTGGGAGCAAACACCGGG.

A remark on this clone: Gene names are mouse gene names. From the germline J gene comes the end of the CDR3, since the read stops 4 residues before it. Other DNA sequences within the sample encode an identical CDR3. The gene calls are TRBV1 and TRBJ2-4, with D unresolved. Trimming stripped 1 base from V and 0 bases from J, with 5 bases between. CDR3 size: 14 residues. The germline V gene encodes CDR1 NSQYPW and CDR2 LRSPGD (reference sequence). The CDR3 DNA, read in part, is TGCACCTGCAGTGCAGCAGGTAGTCAAAAC. This encodes CTCSAAGSQN. The full CDR3 sequence reads CTCSAAGSQNTLYF.

This clone was detected a few times. Gene names and germline match the mouse. The CDR3 end is not reached by the read, which stops 4 residues before it; the germline J gene fills it in. The chain carries TRBV1 and TRBJ2-5; 10 positions agree with TRBD1. Trimming cost V 5 bases and J 2 bases; bases outside gene matches: 4. The CDR3 length is 15 residues. CDR1 NSQYPW and CDR2 LRSPGD come from the germline V gene (reference sequence). This CDR3 reads CTCSPGQGIQDTQYF. Incomplete CDR3 DNA: TGCACCTGCAGTCCGGGACAGGGGATCCAAGAC.

This clone appeared a few times. These gene names are mouse names. Read sequence stops 4 residues before the CDR3 end, and the germline J gene provides the missing end. V usage is TRBV1 and J usage is TRBJ2-2; a weak D match, TRBD2 (7 bases). This CDR3 contains 16 residues. The germline V and J ends were trimmed by 0 bases and 3 bases, with 11 bases remaining between them. Germline V lookup: CDR1 NSQYPW, CDR2 LRSPGD (reference sequence). The CDR3 sequence: CTCSADGGLYTGQLYF. The DNA read from the CDR3 is TGCACCTGCAGTGCAGATGGGGGGCTTTACACCGGG.

This clone was recorded a few times. Gene names are mouse gene names. The read finishes 4 residues shy of the CDR3 end, and the germline J gene is used to complete it. The same CDR3 also results from other DNA sequences found in this sample. The gene calls are TRBV19 and TRBJ1-1, with 7 bases identical to TRBD1. Germline V lookup: CDR1 FNHDT, CDR2 SITEND (reference sequence). The CDR3 sequence is 15 residues long. The V segment lost 0 bases and the J segment 0 bases; nucleotides outside the gene matches: 2. The CDR3 DNA, read in part, is TGTGCCAGCAGTATAGGGGGGACAGCAAACACA. This gives the protein CASSIGGTANT. The complete CDR3 protein is CASSIGGTANTEVFF.

Concerning this clone: Gene and germline names: mouse. Coverage ceases 4 residues before the CDR3 finishes, and the germline J gene fills in the end. This chain uses TRBV19 with TRBJ2-1; TRBD1 aligns across 8 bases. With V trimmed by 2 bases and J by 2 bases, 0 bases remained unmatched. Germline values: CDR1 FNHDT, CDR2 SITEND (reference sequence). The CDR3 runs to 14 residues. The covered CDR3 bases are TGTGCCAGCAGTATGGGACAGGACTATGCT. It translates to CASSMGQDYA. The CDR3 as a whole reads CASSMGQDYAEQFF.

Comment on this clone: A much larger clone differs by one base, so this may be a read error. Gene names and germline refer to mouse. The read terminates 4 residues ahead of where the CDR3 ends, so the germline J gene completes it. Other DNA sequences in this specimen translate into the identical CDR3. The rearrangement uses TRBV13-2 and TRBJ1-2, with D maybe TRBD1 (5 bases). CDR3 length: 13 amino acids. The V end lost 0 bases, the J end lost 2 bases, and 5 bases lay between the germline ends. The germline V gene has CDR1 NNHNN and CDR2 SYGAGS (reference sequence). The CDR3 region is CASGDEGNSDYTF. The part of the CDR3 DNA that was read is TGTGCCAGCGGTGATGAGGGGAACTCC.

As to this clone: Gene names and germline refer to mouse. The CDR3 extends 4 residues past the end of the read, so its final part is completed from the germline J gene. This chain uses TRBV5 with TRBJ2-5; 9 nucleotides match TRBD1. The length of the CDR3 is 17 residues. CDR1 and CDR2 (germline): LGHNA, YNLKQL (reference sequence). V shed 4 bases and J 0 bases; nucleotides not matched to a gene: 8. CDR3 sequence: CASSRTGGAENQDTQYF. The CDR3 DNA, read in part, is TGTGCCAGCAGCCGCACAGGGGGCGCGGAAAACCAAGAC.

As concerns this clone: Mouse names are used for the genes. Read coverage stops 4 residues before the CDR3 terminus; the germline J gene supplies the remainder. V and J are TRBV19 and TRBJ2-1, with TRBD1 matching over 7 bases. Germline trimming cut 1 base from V and 3 bases from J; bases unmatched to any gene: 4. In germline, CDR1 is FNHDT, CDR2 SITEND (reference sequence). The length of the CDR3 is 15 residues. CDR3 in amino acids: CASSITGVGYAEQFF. The DNA read from the CDR3 is TGTGCCAGCAGTATAACAGGGGTGGGCTATGCT.

This clone turned up a few times. The germline and genes are mouse ones. The read comes to an end 4 residues before the CDR3 does, leaving the germline J gene to fill in the end. V and J are TRBV31 and TRBJ2-1, with a tentative D call TRBD1 (6 bases). The CDR3 totals 13 residues. Germline V gene lookup returns CDR1 GKSSPN and CDR2 SITVG. Trimming removed 2 bases at V and 4 bases at J, with 9 bases between. The DNA read from the CDR3 is TGTGCCTGGAGTTTTGACAGGTATGCT. It codes for CAWSFDRYA. Given in full, the CDR3 is CAWSFDRYAEQFF.

This clone was counted only a few times. Gene names follow the mouse nomenclature. Read coverage stops 3 residues before the CDR3 terminus; the germline J gene supplies the remainder. The J gene is TRBJ1-6, the V gene TRBV1; possibly TRBD1 for D (6 bases). TRBJ1-6 is sorted into the ORF group, with uncertain function. V lost 0 bases, J lost 8 bases, and 11 bases lay in between. CDR1 and CDR2 from the germline V gene are NSQYPW and LRSPGD (reference sequence). The CDR3 covers 15 residues. The sequenced CDR3 bases are TGCACCTGCAGTGCAGAGGGCAGGGGATATTCGCCC. It codes for CTCSAEGRGYSP. The entire CDR3 protein reads CTCSAEGRGYSPLYF.

Concerning this clone itself: Gene names denote mouse genes. Read sequence stops 4 residues before the CDR3 end, and the germline J gene provides the missing end. This chain uses TRBV31 with TRBJ2-3; 11 nucleotides match TRBD2. The CDR3 is 16 residues long. Germline trimming cut 5 bases from V and 2 bases from J; bases unmatched to any gene: 9. CDR1 and CDR2 (germline): GKSSPN, SITVG. CDR3 sequence reads: CAWDGLGGDDAETLYF. The CDR3 bases that were read are TGTGCCTGGGACGGACTGGGGGGTGATGATGCAGAA.

Comments on this clone: Here the gene names and germline are mouse. The read falls 3 residues short of the CDR3 end, and the missing part is taken from the germline J gene. Within the sample, other DNA sequences also encode this same CDR3. The rearrangement uses TRBV13-3 and TRBJ1-6; no clear D gene. TRBJ1-6 is marked as an open reading frame, function uncertain. Germline lookup yields CDR1 NNHDY and CDR2 SYVADS. CDR3 length: 15 residues. Trimming shortened V by 2 bases and J by 0 bases, and 6 bases separated the two germline ends. CDR3 sequence: CASSDRNSYNSPLYF. The covered CDR3 bases are TGTGCCAGCAGTGACAGGAATTCCTATAATTCGCCC.

This clone was observed a few times. Gene names are mouse gene names. The read finishes 4 residues shy of the CDR3 end, and the germline J gene is used to complete it. The V and J genes are TRBV1 and TRBJ2-4; the match to TRBD1 covers 10 bases. The CDR3 consists of 14 residues. Germline V gene lookup returns CDR1 NSQYPW and CDR2 LRSPGD (reference sequence). Partial CDR3 DNA: TGCACCTGCAGTGCCCGGACAGGGGGGAAC. The encoded protein is CTCSARTGGN. The whole CDR3 sequence reads CTCSARTGGNTLYF.

About this clone itself: Germline and genes: mouse. The sequence runs out 4 residues before the end of the CDR3; the remainder is reconstructed from the germline J gene. This chain links TRBV19 with TRBJ2-1, with 10 nucleotides matching TRBD2. The germline V gene has CDR1 FNHDT and CDR2 SITEND (reference sequence). The CDR3 covers 15 residues. With 5 bases clipped from V and 1 base from J, the junction kept 3 bases outside the gene matches. The covered CDR3 bases are TGTGCCAGCAGGAAGGACTGGGGGAACTATGCT. Protein sequence: CASRKDWGNYA. The entire CDR3 protein reads CASRKDWGNYAEQFF.

Concerning this clone: Germline and genes here are mouse. Sequencing ends 3 residues short of the CDR3 end; the germline J gene provides the rest. This sample includes further DNA sequences coding for the same CDR3. The chain couples TRBV13-3 to TRBJ1-6; TRBD1 might be the D (6 bases). TRBJ1-6 is an ORF; its function is uncertain. Per germline, CDR1 NNHDY and CDR2 SYVADS. The germline V and J ends were trimmed by 5 bases and 5 bases, with 11 bases remaining between them. This CDR3 region has 14 residues. The CDR3 loop reads CASSLGTNNSPLYF. The CDR3 bases that were read are TGTGCCAGCAGCCTTGGGACAAATAATTCGCCC.

This clone was seen only a few times. Gene names and germline refer to mouse. Read coverage stops 4 residues before the CDR3 terminus; the germline J gene supplies the remainder. The chain couples TRBV19 to TRBJ2-5, with 7 bases identical to TRBD2. V trimming: 2 bases; J trimming: 3 bases; junction bases outside the gene matches: 3. This CDR3 has 14 residues. Germline lookup yields CDR1 FNHDT and CDR2 SITEND (reference sequence). CDR3 protein: CASSIPWGQDTQYF. CDR3 bases read: TGTGCCAGCAGTATTCCCTGGGGGCAAGAC.

As for this clone: Genes here carry mouse names. The CDR3 goes on 4 residues after the read ends, and that part is filled in from the germline J gene. V and J are TRBV13-3 and TRBJ2-3; tentative D call: TRBD2 (6 bases). This CDR3 is built from 15 residues. Trimming cost V 3 bases and J 0 bases, with 11 bases left between them. Germline-derived CDR1 and CDR2 are NNHDY and SYVADS. The sequenced CDR3 bases are TGTGCCAGCAGTGTACTGGGCAGTAGTGCAGAA. Its translation: CASSVLGSSAE. The whole CDR3 is CASSVLGSSAETLYF.

This clone turned up a few times. Gene and germline names: mouse. The DNA ends 4 residues before the CDR3 does, and the rest of the CDR3 is filled in from the germline J gene. This sequence joins TRBV17 and TRBJ1-1, with unresolved D. The CDR3 is 12 amino acids. Germline CDR1 is MNHDT and CDR2 is YYDKIL. Trimming pared 3 bases from V and 0 bases from J, leaving 2 bases between. CDR3 protein: CASSSANTEVFF. CDR3 DNA (partial): TGTGCTAGCAGTAGTGCAAACACA.